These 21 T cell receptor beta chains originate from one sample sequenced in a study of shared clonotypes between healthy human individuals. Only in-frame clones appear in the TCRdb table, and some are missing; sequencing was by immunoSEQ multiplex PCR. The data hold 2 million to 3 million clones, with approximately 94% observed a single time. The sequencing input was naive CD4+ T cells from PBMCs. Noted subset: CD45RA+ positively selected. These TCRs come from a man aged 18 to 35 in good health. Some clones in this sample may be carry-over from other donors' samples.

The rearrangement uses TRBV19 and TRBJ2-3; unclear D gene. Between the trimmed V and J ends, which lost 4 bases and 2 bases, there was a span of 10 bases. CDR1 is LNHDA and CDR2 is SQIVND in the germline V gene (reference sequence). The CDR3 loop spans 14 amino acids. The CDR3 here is CASSTLPFTDTQYF. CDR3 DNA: TGTGCCAGTAGTACCTTACCGTTCACAGATACGCAGTATTTT. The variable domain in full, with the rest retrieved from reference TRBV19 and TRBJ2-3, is DGGITQSPKYLFRKEGQNVTLSCEQNLNHDAMYWYRQDPGQGLRLIYYSQIVNDFQKGDIAEGYSVSREKKESFPLTVTSAQKNPTAFYLCASSTLPFTDTQYFGPGTRLTVL.

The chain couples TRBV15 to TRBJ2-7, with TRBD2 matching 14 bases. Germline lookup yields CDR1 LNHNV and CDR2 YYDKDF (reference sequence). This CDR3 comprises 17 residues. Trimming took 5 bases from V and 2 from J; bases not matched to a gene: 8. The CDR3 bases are TGTGCCACCAGCCGGGGGACTAGCGGGAGTTTCCCCTACGAGCAGTACTTC. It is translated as CATSRGTSGSFPYEQYF.

The CDR3 loop is CASSLAQGAYEQYF. The CDR3 DNA sequence: TGTGCCAGCAGCTTAGCGCAAGGGGCCTACGAGCAGTACTTC. The chain joins TRBV11-2 to TRBJ2-7; D may be TRBD1 (5 bases). CDR1 is SGHAT, CDR2 FQNNGV, per germline. With 1 base removed from V and 2 bases from J, the gap between germline ends came to 9 bases. This CDR3 contains 14 residues.

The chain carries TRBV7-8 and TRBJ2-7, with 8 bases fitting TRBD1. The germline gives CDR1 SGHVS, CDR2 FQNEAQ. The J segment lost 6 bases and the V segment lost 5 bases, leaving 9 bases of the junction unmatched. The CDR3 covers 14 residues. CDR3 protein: CASSRQGAGLEQYF. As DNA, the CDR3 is TGTGCCAGCAGCCGCCAGGGGGCGGGGCTCGAGCAGTACTTC.

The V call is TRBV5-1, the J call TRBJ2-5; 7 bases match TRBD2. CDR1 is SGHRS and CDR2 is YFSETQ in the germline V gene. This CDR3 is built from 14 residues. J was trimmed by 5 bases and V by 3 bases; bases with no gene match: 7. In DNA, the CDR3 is TGCGCCAGCAGCTCTGGCGGGAGCCCGGAGACCCAGTACTTC. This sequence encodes CASSSGGSPETQYF.

The CDR3 DNA reads TGTGCCAGCAGCTTACTGTCAGGGTTTAGCACAGATACGCAGTATTTT. Translating it yields CASSLLSGFSTDTQYF. The chain uses TRBV7-2 and TRBJ2-3; D is perhaps TRBD1 (5 bases). The CDR3 length is 16 residues. Trimming removed 2 bases from V and 0 bases from J, with 12 bases in between. Germline CDR1 is SGHTA and CDR2 is FQGNSA. Using reference TRBV7-2 and TRBJ2-3 for the parts outside the CDR3, the full variable domain is GAGVSQSPSNKVTEKGKDVELRCDPISGHTALYWYRQSLGQGLEFLIYFQGNSAPDKSGLPSDRFSAERTGGSVSTLTIQRTQQEDSAVYLCASSLLSGFSTDTQYFGPGTRLTVL.

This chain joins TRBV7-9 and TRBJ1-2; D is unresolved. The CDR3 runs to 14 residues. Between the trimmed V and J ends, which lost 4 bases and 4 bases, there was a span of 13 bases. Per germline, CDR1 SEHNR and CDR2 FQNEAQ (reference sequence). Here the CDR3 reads CASSSPGKGYGYTF. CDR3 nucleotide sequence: TGTGCCAGCAGCTCCCCCGGGAAGGGCTATGGCTACACCTTC.

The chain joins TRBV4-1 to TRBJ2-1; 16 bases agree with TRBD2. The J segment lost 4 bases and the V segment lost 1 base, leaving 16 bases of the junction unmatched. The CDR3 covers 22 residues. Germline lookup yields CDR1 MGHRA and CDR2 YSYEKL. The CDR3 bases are TGCGCCAGCAGCCAAGCCCCCACCGGGACTAGCGGGAGGGCCGGGGGGTACAATGAGCAGTTCTTC. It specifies CASSQAPTGTSGRAGGYNEQFF.

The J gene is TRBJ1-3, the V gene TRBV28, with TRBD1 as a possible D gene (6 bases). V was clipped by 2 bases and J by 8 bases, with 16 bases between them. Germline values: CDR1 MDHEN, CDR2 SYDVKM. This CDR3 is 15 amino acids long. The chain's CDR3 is CASSLEAGVKDTIYF. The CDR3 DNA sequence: TGTGCCAGCAGTTTAGAGGCAGGGGTCAAGGACACCATATATTTT.

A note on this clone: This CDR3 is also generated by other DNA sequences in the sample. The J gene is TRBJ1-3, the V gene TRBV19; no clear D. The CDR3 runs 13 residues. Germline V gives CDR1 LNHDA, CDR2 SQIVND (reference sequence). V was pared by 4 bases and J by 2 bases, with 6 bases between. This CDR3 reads CASSTGPGNTIYF. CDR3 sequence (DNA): TGTGCCAGTAGTACCGGGCCTGGAAACACCATATATTTT. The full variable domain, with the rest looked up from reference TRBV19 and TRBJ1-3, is DGGITQSPKYLFRKEGQNVTLSCEQNLNHDAMYWYRQDPGQGLRLIYYSQIVNDFQKGDIAEGYSVSREKKESFPLTVTSAQKNPTAFYLCASSTGPGNTIYFGEGSWLTVV.

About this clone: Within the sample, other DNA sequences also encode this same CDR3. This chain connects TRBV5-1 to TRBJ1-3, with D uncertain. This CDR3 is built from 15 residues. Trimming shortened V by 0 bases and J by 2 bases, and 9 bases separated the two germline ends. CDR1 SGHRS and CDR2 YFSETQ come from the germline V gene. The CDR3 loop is CASSLAGGPGNTIYF. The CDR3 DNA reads TGCGCCAGCAGCTTGGCCGGTGGGCCTGGAAACACCATATATTTT.

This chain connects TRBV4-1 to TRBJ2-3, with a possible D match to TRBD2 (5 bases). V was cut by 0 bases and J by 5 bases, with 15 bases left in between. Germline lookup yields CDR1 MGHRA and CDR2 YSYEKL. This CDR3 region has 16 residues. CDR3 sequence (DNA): TGCGCCAGCAGCCAAGACGGGCGAACGGGAAGAGATACGCAGTATTTT. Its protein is CASSQDGRTGRDTQYF.

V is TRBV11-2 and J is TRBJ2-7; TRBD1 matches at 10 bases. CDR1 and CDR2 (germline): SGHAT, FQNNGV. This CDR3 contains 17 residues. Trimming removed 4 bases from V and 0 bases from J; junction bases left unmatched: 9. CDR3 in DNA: TGTGCCAGCAGCTCCATAGCCGGGACAGGGGTCTCCTACGAGCAGTACTTC. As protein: CASSSIAGTGVSYEQYF.

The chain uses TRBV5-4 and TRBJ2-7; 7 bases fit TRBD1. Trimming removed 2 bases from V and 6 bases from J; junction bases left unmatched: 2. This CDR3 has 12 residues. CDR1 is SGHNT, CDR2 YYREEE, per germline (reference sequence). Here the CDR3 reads CASSLTGAEQYF. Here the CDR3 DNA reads TGTGCCAGCAGCTTAACAGGGGCCGAGCAGTACTTC. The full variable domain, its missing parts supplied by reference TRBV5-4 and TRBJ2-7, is ETGVTQSPTHLIKTRGQQVTLRCSSQSGHNTVSWYQQALGQGPQFIFQYYREEENGRGNFPPRFSGLQFPNYSSELNVNALELDDSALYLCASSLTGAEQYFGPGTRLTVT.

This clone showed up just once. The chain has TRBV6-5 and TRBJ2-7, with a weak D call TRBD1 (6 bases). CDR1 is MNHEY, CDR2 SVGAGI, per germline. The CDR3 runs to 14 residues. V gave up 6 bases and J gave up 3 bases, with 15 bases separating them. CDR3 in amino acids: CASRVTGAGYEQYF. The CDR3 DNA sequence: TGTGCCAGCAGGGTGACAGGTGCTGGCTACGAGCAGTACTTC.

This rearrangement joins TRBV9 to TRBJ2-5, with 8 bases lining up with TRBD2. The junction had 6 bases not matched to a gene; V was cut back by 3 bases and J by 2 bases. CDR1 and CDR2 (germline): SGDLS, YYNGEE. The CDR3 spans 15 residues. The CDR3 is CASSGRTSLQETQYF. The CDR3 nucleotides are TGTGCCAGCAGCGGCCGGACTAGCTTACAAGAGACCCAGTACTTC.

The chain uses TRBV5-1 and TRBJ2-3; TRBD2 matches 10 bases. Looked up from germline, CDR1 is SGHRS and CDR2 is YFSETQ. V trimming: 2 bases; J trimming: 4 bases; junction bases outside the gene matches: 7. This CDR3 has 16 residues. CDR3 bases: TGCGCCAGCAGCTTAGTAGCGGGAGGTTTGCCAGATACGCAGTATTTT. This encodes CASSLVAGGLPDTQYF.

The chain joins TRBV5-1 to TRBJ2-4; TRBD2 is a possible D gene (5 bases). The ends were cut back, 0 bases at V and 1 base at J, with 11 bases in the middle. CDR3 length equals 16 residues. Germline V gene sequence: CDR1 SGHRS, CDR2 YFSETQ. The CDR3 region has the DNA TGCGCCAGCAGCTTGGATGGGAGTTGGGCCAAAAACATTCAGTACTTC. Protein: CASSLDGSWAKNIQYF.

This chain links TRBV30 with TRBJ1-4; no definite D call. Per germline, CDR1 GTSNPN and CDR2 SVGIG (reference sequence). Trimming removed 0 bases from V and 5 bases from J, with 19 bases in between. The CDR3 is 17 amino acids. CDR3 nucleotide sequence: TGTGCCTGGAGTGTACTATTGGGAGCCCTCCGCAATGAAAAACTGTTTTTT. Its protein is CAWSVLLGALRNEKLFF.

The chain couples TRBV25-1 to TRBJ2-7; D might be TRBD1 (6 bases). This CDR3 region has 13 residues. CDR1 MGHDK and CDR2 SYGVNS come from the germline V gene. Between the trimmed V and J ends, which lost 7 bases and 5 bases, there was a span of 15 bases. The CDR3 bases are TGTGCCAGCAACTACAGGGTAATCGACGAGCAGTACTTC. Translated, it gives CASNYRVIDEQYF.

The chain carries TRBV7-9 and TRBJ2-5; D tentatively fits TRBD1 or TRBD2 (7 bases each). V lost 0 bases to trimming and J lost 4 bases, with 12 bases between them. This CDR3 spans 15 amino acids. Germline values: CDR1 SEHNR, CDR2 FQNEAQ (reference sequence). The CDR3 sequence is CASSLASRGGETQYF. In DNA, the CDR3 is TGTGCCAGCAGCTTAGCTTCCAGGGGGGGAGAGACCCAGTACTTC.